Sequencing of this T cell receptor (beta chain) was carried out in a study of early T cells in non-severe SARS-CoV-2 infection. Study context: Bulk RNA isolated from unsorted whole blood underwent sequencing; chains were not paired. Study-wide results and limits: Anti-spike CD8 responses were favored by VDJdb matching, which missed private and CD4 specificities.

Details on this clonotype: Its antigen is not known.

The library protocol tagged individual cDNA molecules with unique molecular identifiers. TCRdb ran MiXCR on the 5' RACE reads and lists one entry per CDR3 protein. This sample has more than 50,000 distinct CDR3 sequences; 10% to 15% occur once, and the top ten carry 2.5% to 3%. V was clipped by 4 bases and J by 2 bases; unmatched bases: 15. The CDR3 contains 20 residues. The V gene's germline CDR1 is PRHDT and CDR2 FYEKMQ (reference sequence). The material was whole blood, obtained at baseline. The origin of this receptor is an adult who was a healthcare worker with PCR-confirmed SARS-CoV-2 infection or an uninfected control (not recorded which). This rearrangement joins TRBV13 to TRBJ2-7; TRBD2 matches at 15 bases. In DNA form, the CDR3 reads TGTGCCAGCAGCTCACGAGGTATGTCTGGACTAGCGGGAGGGCCCTACGAGCAGTACTTC. Translating gives CASSSRGMSGLAGGPYEQYF.